These 22 T cell receptor beta chains originate from one sample sequenced in a study of Graves' ophthalmopathy and Graves' hyperthyroidism. RNA transcripts yielded amplified TCR beta CDR3 regions. HTBI-primed RT-PCR formed the first round, and a multiplex PCR formed the second. TCRdb called the multiplex PCR reads again in MiXCR, with one record for every CDR3 protein. The repertoire includes about 170,000 distinct CDR3 sequences, 37% of them detected once, and around 5.5% sits in the top ten. The sequencing sample was made of peripheral blood. The receptors originated from a middle-aged woman with Graves' ophthalmopathy.

The J gene is TRBJ2-5, the V gene TRBV7-2, with 12 bases identical to TRBD2. CDR1 is SGHTA, CDR2 FQGNSA, per germline. CDR3 size: 17 residues. Losses at the gene ends were 2 bases for V and 5 bases for J; bases not matched to a gene: 9. CDR3 sequence: CASSLKMTSGSGETQYF. The CDR3 DNA is TGTGCCAGCAGCTTAAAGATGACTAGCGGGAGTGGGGAGACCCAGTACTTC.

This clonotype came up many times. This chain joins TRBV19 and TRBJ1-1, with D hard to call. This CDR3 has 12 amino acids. Germline V lookup: CDR1 LNHDA, CDR2 SQIVND (reference sequence). V dropped 5 bases and J dropped 2 bases, with 6 bases sitting between them. As DNA, the CDR3 is TGTGCCAGTAGTGCCCGCAACACTGAAGCTTTCTTT. Protein: CASSARNTEAFF.

The chain links TRBV28 to TRBJ1-5; TRBD1 agrees at 7 bases. The germline V gene has CDR1 MDHEN and CDR2 SYDVKM. The CDR3 runs to 15 residues. J gave up 3 bases and V 10 bases, and 12 bases lay outside the gene matches. Here the CDR3 DNA reads TGTGCCATCGGTCCCCCAGGGACAGCCAATCAGCCCCAGCATTTT. Its protein product is CAIGPPGTANQPQHF.

The chain joins TRBV24-1 to TRBJ2-5; 7 positions match TRBD1. With 4 bases clipped from V and 5 bases from J, the junction kept 12 bases outside the gene matches. The CDR3 extends over 16 amino acids. Germline-derived CDR1 and CDR2 are KGHDR and SFDVKD. In DNA, the CDR3 is TGTGCCACCAGTGAGGGACAGCACCCACCACGGGAGACCCAGTACTTC. Protein product: CATSEGQHPPRETQYF.

The J gene is TRBJ1-1, the V gene TRBV28; maybe TRBD1 (6 bases). V was shortened by 5 bases and J by 7 bases, with 14 bases between the two germline ends. The CDR3 is 13 residues long. Germline V gene sequence: CDR1 MDHEN, CDR2 SYDVKM. For the CDR3, the DNA is TGTGCCAGCAGTGAATCAGGACAGTATGAAGCTTTCTTT. This sequence encodes CASSESGQYEAFF.

This clonotype was counted many times. The chain has TRBV6-1 and TRBJ1-1; tentative D call: TRBD1 (5 bases). The CDR3 is made up of 14 amino acids. The germline CDR1 and CDR2 sequences are MNHNS and SASEGT. With 3 bases removed from V and 6 bases from J, the gap between germline ends came to 14 bases. This CDR3 reads CASSENQGRAEAFF. The DNA for the CDR3 is TGTGCCAGCAGTGAGAACCAGGGAAGGGCTGAAGCTTTCTTT.

This clonotype was detected many times. The chain couples TRBV24-1 to TRBJ2-1, with a possible D match to TRBD2 (5 bases). Germline CDR1 reads KGHDR; CDR2 reads SFDVKD. This CDR3 has 14 amino acids. Trimming shortened V by 3 bases and J by 6 bases, and 11 bases separated the two germline ends. The CDR3 DNA is TGTGCCACCAGTGATCGGACTGCTTCCAATGAGCAGTTCTTC. This encodes CATSDRTASNEQFF.

As to this clonotype: At one end the junction does not follow the germline gene, possibly because of a read error. V usage is TRBV28 and J usage is TRBJ2-7; D gene uncertain. The CDR3 runs to 14 residues. Germline CDR1 MDHEN, CDR2 SYDVKM. CDR3 region: CASSLLPGGYEQYF. The CDR3 bases are TGTGCCAGCAGTTTACTTCCTGGTGGCTACGAGCAATACTTC.

This clonotype was observed at least ten times. The chain is built from TRBV28 and TRBJ1-2; a possible D gene is TRBD1 (6 bases). Germline V CDR1 and CDR2: MDHEN, SYDVKM. The V end lost 6 bases, the J end lost 0 bases, and 17 bases lay between the germline ends. This CDR3 comprises 16 residues. The CDR3 spells CASSPPVGGTNYGYTF. The DNA of the CDR3 is TGTGCCAGCAGCCCCCCCGTGGGGGGCACTAACTATGGCTACACCTTC.

In this sample, this clonotype turned up many times. V usage is TRBV30 and J usage is TRBJ1-2; D uncertain. The germline V and J ends were trimmed by 2 bases and 11 bases, with 12 bases remaining between them. Germline V gives CDR1 GTSNPN, CDR2 SVGIG (reference sequence). The CDR3 contains 11 residues. CDR3 bases: TGTGCCTGGAGTAAAACCCCGGGTTACACCTTC. Its translation is CAWSKTPGYTF.

This chain joins TRBV6-1 and TRBJ1-1, with a weak D call TRBD1 (5 bases). This CDR3 has 14 amino acids. Trimming shortened V by 1 base and J by 4 bases, and 10 bases separated the two germline ends. Germline V gene lookup returns CDR1 MNHNS and CDR2 SASEGT. In DNA form, the CDR3 reads TGTGCCAGCAGTGAAGGGGGGAAAGGCACTGAAGCTTTCTTT. It specifies CASSEGGKGTEAFF.

This chain uses TRBV5-1 with TRBJ2-4, with D tentatively TRBD1 (5 bases). The V end lost 3 bases, the J end lost 8 bases, and 12 bases lay between the germline ends. Germline CDR1 SGHRS, CDR2 YFSETQ. The CDR3 sequence is 13 residues long. The CDR3 DNA is TGCGCCAGCAGCTCTCTGGGGCGTGACATTCAGTACTTC. The encoded protein is CASSSLGRDIQYF.

This clonotype was seen many times. The V gene is TRBV15, the J gene TRBJ2-7, with no clear D. Germline CDR1 reads LNHNV; CDR2 reads YYDKDF (reference sequence). The CDR3 is 13 amino acids. V shed 1 base and J shed 4 bases, with 8 bases lying between them. The CDR3 DNA reads TGTGCCACCAGCAGAGTAGTAGGGTACGAGCAGTACTTC. This translates into CATSRVVGYEQYF.

In its sample, this clonotype was seen many times. The CDR3 nucleotides read TGTGCCAGCAGTTCGTCAAACTATGGCTACACCTTC. Residues: CASSSSNYGYTF. The V and J genes are TRBV28 and TRBJ1-2; no reliable D call. CDR3 length: 12 residues. Germline CDR1 reads MDHEN; CDR2 reads SYDVKM. The V end was cut by 4 bases, the J end by 2 bases, with 5 bases between.

The V call is TRBV6-2 or TRBV6-3, the J call TRBJ2-7, with D perhaps assigned TRBD1 or TRBD2 (5 bases each). Per the germline V gene, CDR1 is MNHEY and CDR2 is SVGEGT. The CDR3 totals 13 residues. V lost 6 bases to trimming and J lost 2 bases, with 11 bases between them. CDR3 in DNA: TGTGCCAGCAGAGCGGTAGGGGCCTACGAGCAGTACTTC. It specifies CASRAVGAYEQYF.

This clonotype was detected ten times or more. The V gene is TRBV12-3 or TRBV12-4, the J gene TRBJ1-1, with D unclear. The CDR3 spans 13 residues. V dropped 2 bases and J dropped 5 bases, with 9 bases sitting between them. CDR3 bases: TGTGCCAGCAGTTTAAGTAGCAGGACTGAAGCTTTCTTT. Translated, it gives CASSLSSRTEAFF.

In its sample, this clonotype was seen many times. The chain links TRBV7-2 to TRBJ2-5; TRBD1 matches at 12 bases. J gave up 5 bases and V 4 bases, and 8 bases lay outside the gene matches. In germline, CDR1 is SGHTA, CDR2 FQGNSA. The CDR3 covers 16 residues. In DNA, the CDR3 is TGTGCCAGCAGCTCCTTGGGGACAGGGGGCGTGGAGACCCAGTACTTC. It is translated as CASSSLGTGGVETQYF.

This clonotype was detected many times. The chain couples TRBV11-2 to TRBJ2-7; D is undetermined. This CDR3 spans 13 amino acids. The germline V and J ends were trimmed by 1 base and 3 bases, with 7 bases remaining between them. Germline V gives CDR1 SGHAT, CDR2 FQNNGV. CDR3 in amino acids: CASSLVSSYEQYF. The CDR3 region has the DNA TGTGCCAGCAGCTTAGTGTCCAGCTACGAGCAGTACTTC.

At least ten counts were recorded for this clonotype. V gene TRBV6-5 combines with J gene TRBJ1-2, with no clear D. Trimming removed 2 bases at V and 4 bases at J, with 8 bases between. The CDR3 covers 13 residues. The germline V gene encodes CDR1 MNHEY and CDR2 SVGAGI. The CDR3 bases are TGTGCCAGCAGTTACGACTCAGTCTATGGCTACACCTTC. As protein: CASSYDSVYGYTF.

This clonotype was counted many times. The chain couples TRBV5-5 to TRBJ2-7; 10 nucleotides line up with TRBD2. The CDR3 totals 15 residues. V was pared by 1 base and J by 2 bases, with 3 bases of the junction left unmatched. The V gene's germline CDR1 is SGHKS and CDR2 YYEKEE (reference sequence). CDR3 in amino acids: CASSLIGTSAYEQYF. CDR3 bases: TGTGCCAGCAGCTTGATTGGGACTAGCGCCTACGAGCAGTACTTC.

As DNA, the CDR3 is TGTGCCAGCAGTGTTGAGGGGGGATTAGAGGCTTTCTTT. It translates to CASSVEGGLEAFF. The V call is TRBV12-3 or TRBV12-4, the J call TRBJ1-1, with a possible D match to TRBD1 (6 bases). With 5 bases removed from V and 11 bases from J, the gap between germline ends came to 18 bases. This CDR3 is built from 13 residues.

There are many counts of this clonotype. The genes are TRBV11-3 and TRBJ2-7; the match to TRBD1 covers 8 bases. With V trimmed by 4 bases and J by 3 bases, 8 bases remained unmatched. This CDR3 region has 15 residues. Per germline, CDR1 SGHNT and CDR2 YENEEA. The CDR3 DNA is TGTGCCAGCAGCTGGGACAGGACTTCGATCTACGAGCAGTACTTC. It specifies CASSWDRTSIYEQYF.